The source of this T cell receptor (beta chain) is a study of blood T cell repertoires in COVID-19. On the study more broadly: The cDNA or gDNA used as material had been derived from T cells, B-cell-depleted T cells, or PBMCs.

The V segment lost 5 bases and the J segment 4 bases; nucleotides outside the gene matches: 6. Germline V gene data show CDR1 as SEHNR and CDR2 as FQNEAQ (reference sequence). The CDR3 has 14 amino acids. Followed longitudinally, the Seattle patients had been enrolled during active infection. TCRdb's copy holds only in-frame clones and misses some; the assay was immunoSEQ multiplex PCR. The data show just under 45,000 clones, just under 90% seen once. Sequenced material: peripheral blood. The TCR was taken from a man aged 35-49 years with COVID-19, enrolled during active disease. This chain connects TRBV7-9 to TRBJ1-2; 8 nucleotides align to TRBD1. CDR3 in DNA: TGTGCCAGCAGCATCGGACAGGGAGGCTATGGCTACACCTTC. Protein product: CASSIGQGGYGYTF. Drawing the rest from reference TRBV7-9 and TRBJ1-2, the complete variable domain is DTGVSQNPRHKITKRGQNVTFRCDPISEHNRLYWYRQTLGQGPEFLTYFQNEAQLEKSRLLSDRFSAERPKGSFSTLEIQRTEQGDSAMYLCASSIGQGGYGYTFGSGTRLTVV.